This T cell receptor (beta chain) was captured by sequencing in a study of blood T cells in healthy people across ages. CDR1 and CDR2 from the germline V gene are SGHKS and YYEKEE (reference sequence). The CDR3 runs to 15 residues. Losses at the gene ends were 0 bases for V and 10 bases for J; bases not matched to a gene: 7. Combining a sample-barcoded 5' primer with a J-beta primer mix, a second PCR ran for roughly 6 to 12 cycles. One entry per CDR3 protein, called by TCRdb with MiXCR from the 5' RACE reads. The data hold 1.4 million or so distinct CDR3 sequences, with 40% to 45% observed a single time.

The sequenced material came from blood. The sequence was obtained from a woman aged 18-30 years in good health. This chain joins TRBV5-5 and TRBJ1-6; TRBD1 matches 7 bases. The chain's CDR3 is CASSLDRGRESPLHF. The CDR3 DNA sequence: TGTGCCAGCAGCTTGGACAGGGGAAGGGAATCACCCCTCCACTTT.